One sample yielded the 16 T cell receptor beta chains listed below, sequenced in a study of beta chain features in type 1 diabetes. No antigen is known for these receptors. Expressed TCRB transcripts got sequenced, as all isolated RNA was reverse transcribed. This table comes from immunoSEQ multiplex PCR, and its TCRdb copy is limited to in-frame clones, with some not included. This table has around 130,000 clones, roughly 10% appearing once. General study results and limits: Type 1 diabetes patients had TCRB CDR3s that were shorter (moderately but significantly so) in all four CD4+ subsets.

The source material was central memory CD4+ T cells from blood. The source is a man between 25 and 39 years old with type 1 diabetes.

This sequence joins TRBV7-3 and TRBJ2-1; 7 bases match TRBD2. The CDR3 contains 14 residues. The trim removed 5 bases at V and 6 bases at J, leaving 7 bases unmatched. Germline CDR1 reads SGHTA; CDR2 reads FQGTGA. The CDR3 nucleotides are TGTGCCAGCAGCGAATCTCTAGCGGCCAATGAGCAGTTCTTC. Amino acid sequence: CASSESLAANEQFF.

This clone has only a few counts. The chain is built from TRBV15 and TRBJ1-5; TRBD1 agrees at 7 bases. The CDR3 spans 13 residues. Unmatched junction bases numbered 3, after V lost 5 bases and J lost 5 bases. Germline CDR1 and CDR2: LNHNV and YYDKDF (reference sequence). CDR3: CATSGDSYQPQHF. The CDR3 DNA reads TGTGCCACCAGCGGGGACAGCTATCAGCCCCAGCATTTT.

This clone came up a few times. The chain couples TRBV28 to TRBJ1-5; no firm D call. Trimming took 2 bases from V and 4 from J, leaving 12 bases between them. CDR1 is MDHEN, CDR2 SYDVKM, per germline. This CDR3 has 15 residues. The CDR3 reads CASSLARDGNQPQHF. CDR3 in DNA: TGTGCCAGCAGTTTAGCCCGGGATGGTAATCAGCCCCAGCATTTT.

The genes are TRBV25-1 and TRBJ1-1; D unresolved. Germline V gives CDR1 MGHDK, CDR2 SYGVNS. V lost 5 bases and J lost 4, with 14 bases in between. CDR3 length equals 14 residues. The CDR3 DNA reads TGTGCCAGCAGTCCGACAACGGAAGTCACTGAAGCTTTCTTT. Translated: CASSPTTEVTEAFF.

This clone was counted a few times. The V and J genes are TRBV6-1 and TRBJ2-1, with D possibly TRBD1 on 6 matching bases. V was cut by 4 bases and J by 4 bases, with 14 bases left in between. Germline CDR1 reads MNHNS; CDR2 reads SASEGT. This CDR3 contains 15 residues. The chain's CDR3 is CASSVIGQPYNEQFF. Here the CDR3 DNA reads TGTGCCAGCAGTGTAATAGGACAGCCTTACAATGAGCAGTTCTTC.

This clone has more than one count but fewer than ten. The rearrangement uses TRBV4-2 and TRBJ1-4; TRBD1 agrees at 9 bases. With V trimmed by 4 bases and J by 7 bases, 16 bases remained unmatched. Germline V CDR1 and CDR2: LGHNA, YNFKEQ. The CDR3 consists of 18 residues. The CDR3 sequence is CASSPAGTGTVGLEKLFF. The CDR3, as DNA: TGTGCCAGCAGCCCCGCAGGGACAGGGACGGTGGGGCTTGAAAAACTGTTTTTT.

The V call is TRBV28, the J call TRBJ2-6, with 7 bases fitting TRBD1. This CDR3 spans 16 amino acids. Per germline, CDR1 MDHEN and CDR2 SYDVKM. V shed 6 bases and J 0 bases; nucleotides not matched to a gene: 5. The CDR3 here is CASSTGQLSGANVLTF. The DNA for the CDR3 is TGTGCCAGCAGCACGGGACAGCTCTCTGGGGCCAACGTCCTGACTTTC.

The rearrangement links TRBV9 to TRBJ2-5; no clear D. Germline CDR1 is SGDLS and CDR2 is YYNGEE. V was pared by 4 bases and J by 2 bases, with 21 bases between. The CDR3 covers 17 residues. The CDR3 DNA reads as TGTGCCAGCAGCCCCCGAGGTACGTCCGGAAGACAAGAGACCCAGTACTTC. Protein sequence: CASSPRGTSGRQETQYF.

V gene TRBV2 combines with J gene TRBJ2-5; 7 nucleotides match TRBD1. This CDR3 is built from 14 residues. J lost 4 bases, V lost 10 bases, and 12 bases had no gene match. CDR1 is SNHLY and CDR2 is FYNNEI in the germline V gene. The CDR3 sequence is CATKDRDFLETQYF. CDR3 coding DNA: TGTGCCACCAAAGACAGGGATTTTTTAGAGACCCAGTACTTC. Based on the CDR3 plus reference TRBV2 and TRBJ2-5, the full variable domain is EPEVTQTPSHQVTQMGQEVILRCVPISNHLYFYWYRQILGQKVEFLVSFYNNEISEKSEIFDDQFSVERPDGSNFTLKIRSTKLEDSAMYFCATKDRDFLETQYFGPGTRLLVL.

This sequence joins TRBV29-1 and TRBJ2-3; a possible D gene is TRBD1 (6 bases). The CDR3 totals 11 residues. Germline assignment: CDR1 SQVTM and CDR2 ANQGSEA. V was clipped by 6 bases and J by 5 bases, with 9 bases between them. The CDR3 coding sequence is TGCAGCGTCCCACAGGGAGATACGCAGTATTTT. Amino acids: CSVPQGDTQYF.

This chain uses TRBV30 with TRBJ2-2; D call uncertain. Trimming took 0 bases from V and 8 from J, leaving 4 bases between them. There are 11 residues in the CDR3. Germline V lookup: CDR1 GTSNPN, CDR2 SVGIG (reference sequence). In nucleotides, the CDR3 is TGTGCCTGGAGTGTTTCTGGGGAGCTGTTTTTT. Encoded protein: CAWSVSGELFF.

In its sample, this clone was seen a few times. The DNA for the CDR3 is TGTGCCAGCATCCGTGGGGGGTCGAACACCGGGGAGCTGTTTTTT. This gives the protein CASIRGGSNTGELFF. The chain has TRBV28 and TRBJ2-2; possibly TRBD2 for D (6 bases). Trimming removed 7 bases from V and 0 bases from J, with 12 bases in between. CDR3 size: 15 residues. Germline loops: CDR1 MDHEN, CDR2 SYDVKM.

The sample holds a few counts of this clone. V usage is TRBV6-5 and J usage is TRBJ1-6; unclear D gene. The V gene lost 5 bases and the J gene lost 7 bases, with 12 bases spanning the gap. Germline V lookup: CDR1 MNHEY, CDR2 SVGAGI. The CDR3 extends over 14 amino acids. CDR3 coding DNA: TGTGCCAGCAGTGGACTCCTGGGGAATTCACCCCTCCACTTT. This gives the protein CASSGLLGNSPLHF.

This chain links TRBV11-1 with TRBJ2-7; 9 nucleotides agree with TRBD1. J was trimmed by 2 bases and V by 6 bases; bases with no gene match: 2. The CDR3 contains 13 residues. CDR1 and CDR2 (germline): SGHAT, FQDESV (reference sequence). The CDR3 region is CASRDRGPYEQYF. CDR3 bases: TGTGCCAGCAGGGACAGGGGACCCTACGAGCAGTACTTC.

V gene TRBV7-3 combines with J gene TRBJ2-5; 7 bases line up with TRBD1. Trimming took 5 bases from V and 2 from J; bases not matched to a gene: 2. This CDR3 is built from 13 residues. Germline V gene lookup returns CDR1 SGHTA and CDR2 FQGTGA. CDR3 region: CASSRDRQETQYF. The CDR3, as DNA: TGTGCCAGCAGCCGGGACAGACAAGAGACCCAGTACTTC. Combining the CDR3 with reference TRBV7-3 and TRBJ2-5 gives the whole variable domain GAGVSQTPSNKVTEKGKYVELRCDPISGHTALYWYRQSLGQGPEFLIYFQGTGAADDSGLPNDRFFAVRPEGSVSTLKIQRTERGDSAVYLCASSRDRQETQYFGPGTRLLVL.

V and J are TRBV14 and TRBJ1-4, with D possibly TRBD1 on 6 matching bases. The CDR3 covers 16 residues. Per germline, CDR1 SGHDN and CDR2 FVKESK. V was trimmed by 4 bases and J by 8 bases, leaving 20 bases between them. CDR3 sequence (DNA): TGTGCCAGCAGCCGCAACCCAGGGGAAGAAATGGAAAAACTGTTTTTT. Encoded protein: CASSRNPGEEMEKLFF.